This T cell receptor beta chain was recorded in a study of blood T cell repertoires in COVID-19. Study summary: In each case, the material was cDNA or gDNA derived from T cells, B-cell-depleted T cells, or PBMCs.

Original handling: Reference gene primers were amplified, and this amplification served to estimate nucleated cell counts. Data came from immunoSEQ multiplex PCR; TCRdb stores just in-frame clones and leaves some out. V, J and clone size were drawn from that table, and D and trimming were deduced from the DNA. The repertoire holds 150,000 to 200,000 clones, with more than 70% as singletons. In assigning cohorts, the study relied on participant-reported clinical history. Two consecutive negative NP/OP PCR tests, clearance, or resolved symptoms defined Cohort 3 recovery. The germline V gene has CDR1 MNHEY and CDR2 SMNVEV (reference sequence). Trimming at V came to 6 bases and at J to 4 bases, leaving 10 bases not matched to a gene. The CDR3 spans 16 residues.

The sequenced material came from PBMCs or T cells enriched from blood (not recorded which). The TCR was taken from a woman in her twenties or thirties who had recovered from COVID-19. The genes are TRBV27 and TRBJ1-1; 11 nucleotides line up with TRBD1. The CDR3 reads CASSRQSGTGGTEAFF. For the CDR3, the DNA is TGTGCCAGCAGCCGACAATCCGGGACAGGGGGCACTGAAGCTTTCTTT.